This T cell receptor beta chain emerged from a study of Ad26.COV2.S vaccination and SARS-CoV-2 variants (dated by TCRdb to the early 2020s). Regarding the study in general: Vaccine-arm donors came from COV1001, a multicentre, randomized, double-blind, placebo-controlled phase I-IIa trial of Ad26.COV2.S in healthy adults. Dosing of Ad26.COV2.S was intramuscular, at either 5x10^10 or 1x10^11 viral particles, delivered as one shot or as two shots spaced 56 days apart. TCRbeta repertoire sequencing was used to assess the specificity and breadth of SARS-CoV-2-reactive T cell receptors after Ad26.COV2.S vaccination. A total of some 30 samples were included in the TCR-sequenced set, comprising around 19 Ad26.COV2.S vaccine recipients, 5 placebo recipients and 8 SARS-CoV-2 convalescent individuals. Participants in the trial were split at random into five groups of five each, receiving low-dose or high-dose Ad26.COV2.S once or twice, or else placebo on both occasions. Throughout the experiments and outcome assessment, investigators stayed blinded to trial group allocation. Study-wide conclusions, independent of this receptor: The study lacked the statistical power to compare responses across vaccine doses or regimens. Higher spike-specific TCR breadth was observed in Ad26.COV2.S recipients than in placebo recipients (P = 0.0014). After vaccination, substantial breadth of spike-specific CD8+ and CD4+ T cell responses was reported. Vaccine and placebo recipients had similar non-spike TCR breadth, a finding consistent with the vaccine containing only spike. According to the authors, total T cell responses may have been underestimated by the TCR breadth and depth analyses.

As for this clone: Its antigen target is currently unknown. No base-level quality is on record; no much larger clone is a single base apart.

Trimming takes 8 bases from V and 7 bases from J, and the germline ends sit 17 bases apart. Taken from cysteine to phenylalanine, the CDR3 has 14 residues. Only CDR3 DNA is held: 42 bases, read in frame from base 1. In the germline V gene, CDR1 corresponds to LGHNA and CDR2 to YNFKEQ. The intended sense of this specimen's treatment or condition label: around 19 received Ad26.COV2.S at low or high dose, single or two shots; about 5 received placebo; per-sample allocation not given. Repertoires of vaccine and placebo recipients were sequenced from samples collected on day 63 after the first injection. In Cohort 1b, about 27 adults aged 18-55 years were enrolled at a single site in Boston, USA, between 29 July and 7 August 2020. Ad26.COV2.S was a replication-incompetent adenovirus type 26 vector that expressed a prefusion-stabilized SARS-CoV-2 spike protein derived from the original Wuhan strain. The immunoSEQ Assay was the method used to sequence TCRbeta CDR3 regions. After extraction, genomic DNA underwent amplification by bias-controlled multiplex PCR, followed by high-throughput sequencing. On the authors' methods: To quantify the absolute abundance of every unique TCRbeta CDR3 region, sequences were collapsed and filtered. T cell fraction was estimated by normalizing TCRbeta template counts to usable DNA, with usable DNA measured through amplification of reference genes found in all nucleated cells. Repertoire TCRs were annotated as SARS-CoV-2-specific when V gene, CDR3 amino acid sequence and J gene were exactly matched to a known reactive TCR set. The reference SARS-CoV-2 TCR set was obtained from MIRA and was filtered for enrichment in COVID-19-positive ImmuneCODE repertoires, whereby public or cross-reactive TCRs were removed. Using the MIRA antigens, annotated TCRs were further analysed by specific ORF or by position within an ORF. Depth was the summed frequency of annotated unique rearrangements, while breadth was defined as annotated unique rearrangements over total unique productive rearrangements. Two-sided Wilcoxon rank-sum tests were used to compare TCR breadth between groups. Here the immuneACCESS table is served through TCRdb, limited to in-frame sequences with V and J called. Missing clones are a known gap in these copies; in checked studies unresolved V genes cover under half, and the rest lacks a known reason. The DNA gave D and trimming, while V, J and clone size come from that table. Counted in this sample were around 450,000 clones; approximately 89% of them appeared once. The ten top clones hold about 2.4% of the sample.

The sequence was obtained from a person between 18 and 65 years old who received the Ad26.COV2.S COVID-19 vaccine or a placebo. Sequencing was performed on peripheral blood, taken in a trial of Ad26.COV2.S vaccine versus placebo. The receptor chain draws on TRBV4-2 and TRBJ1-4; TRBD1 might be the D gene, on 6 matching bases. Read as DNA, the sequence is TGTGCCAGCCAACAGGGACCAGAGACTGAAAAACTGTTTTTT. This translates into CASQQGPETEKLFF.